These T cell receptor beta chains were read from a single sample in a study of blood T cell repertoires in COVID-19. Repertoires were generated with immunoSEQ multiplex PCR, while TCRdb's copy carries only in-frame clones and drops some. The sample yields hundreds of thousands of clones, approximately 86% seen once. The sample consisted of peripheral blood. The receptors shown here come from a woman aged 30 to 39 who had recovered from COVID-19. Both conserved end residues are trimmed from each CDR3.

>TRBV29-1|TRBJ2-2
SVVVRGSTGELF
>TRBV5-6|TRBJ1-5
ASSPGQNQPQH
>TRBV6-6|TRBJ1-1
ASTRNRDRGGTEAF
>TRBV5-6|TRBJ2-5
ASSFWGAQETQY
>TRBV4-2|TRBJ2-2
ASSQPQRGNTGELF
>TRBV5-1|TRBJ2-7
ASSSPPGYEQY
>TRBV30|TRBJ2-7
AWSQGQGPNEQY
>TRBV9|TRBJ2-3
ASSVGAVDTQY
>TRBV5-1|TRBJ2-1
ASSILAGAEGEQF
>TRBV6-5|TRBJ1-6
ASRSSGSQNSPLH
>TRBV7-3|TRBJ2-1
ASSYSGSTYNEQF
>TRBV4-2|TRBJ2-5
ASSQGLAGGPQETQY
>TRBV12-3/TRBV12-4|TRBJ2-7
ASSPPTYEQY
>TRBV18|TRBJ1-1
ASSPGQANTEAF
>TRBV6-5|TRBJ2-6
ASSSRGANVLT
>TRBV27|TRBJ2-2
ASSLSLTGTPTGELF
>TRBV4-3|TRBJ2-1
ASSQNPPGLAGEINEQF
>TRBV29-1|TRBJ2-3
SVVFVGGSGTQY
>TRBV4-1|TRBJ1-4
ASSQPSVGLRNEKLF
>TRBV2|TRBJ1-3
ASSDQGQGGNTIY
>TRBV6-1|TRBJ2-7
ASSDTYEQY
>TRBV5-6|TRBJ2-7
ASSYEALPLYEQY
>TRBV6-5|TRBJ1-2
ASSTNRRDYT
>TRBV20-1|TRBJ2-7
SASPRGTEGTYEQY
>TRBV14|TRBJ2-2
ASSRQTGGGTGELF
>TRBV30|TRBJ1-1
AWYRGRVNTEAF
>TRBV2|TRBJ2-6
ASKAVVGIGSGANVLT
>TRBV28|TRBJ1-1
ASSRAMNTEAF
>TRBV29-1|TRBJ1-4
SGTGAGGEKLF
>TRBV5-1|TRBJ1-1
ASSLPDRNTEAF
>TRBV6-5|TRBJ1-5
ASSQKPLSNQPQH
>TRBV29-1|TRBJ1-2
SVETGIGYT
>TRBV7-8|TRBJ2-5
ASSLLADLQETQY
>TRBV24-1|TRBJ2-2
ATSDLGLAGANTGELF
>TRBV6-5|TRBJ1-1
ASSYTTGDTEAF
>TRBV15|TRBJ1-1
ATSRDQGTGIAF
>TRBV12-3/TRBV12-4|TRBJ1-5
ASGSRRSQPQH
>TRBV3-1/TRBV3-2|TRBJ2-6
ASSQGGFSGANVLT
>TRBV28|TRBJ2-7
ASSLWPPLGPPYEQY
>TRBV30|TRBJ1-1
AWGQMNTEAF
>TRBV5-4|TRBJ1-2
ASSQGYNYGYT
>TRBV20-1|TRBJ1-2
SASSVKGYT
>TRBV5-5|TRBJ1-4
ASSLGSGRGQEKLF
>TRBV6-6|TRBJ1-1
ASSPGGAAEAF
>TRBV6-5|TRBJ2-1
ASRTGYNEQF
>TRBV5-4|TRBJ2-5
ASSLRWREGPETQY
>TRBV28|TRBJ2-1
ASSFILAGDNEQF
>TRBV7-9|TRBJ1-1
ASRNRDRGDTEAF
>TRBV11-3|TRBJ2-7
ASSLGLSEQY
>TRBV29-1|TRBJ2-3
SVGSGSFTDTQY
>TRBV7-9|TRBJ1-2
ASRQYREYGYT
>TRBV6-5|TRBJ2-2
ASSSLAGEAGELF
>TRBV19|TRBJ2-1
ASGRQGVSYNEQF
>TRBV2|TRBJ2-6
ASSEWGAGANVLT
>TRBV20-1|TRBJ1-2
SATVVGYT